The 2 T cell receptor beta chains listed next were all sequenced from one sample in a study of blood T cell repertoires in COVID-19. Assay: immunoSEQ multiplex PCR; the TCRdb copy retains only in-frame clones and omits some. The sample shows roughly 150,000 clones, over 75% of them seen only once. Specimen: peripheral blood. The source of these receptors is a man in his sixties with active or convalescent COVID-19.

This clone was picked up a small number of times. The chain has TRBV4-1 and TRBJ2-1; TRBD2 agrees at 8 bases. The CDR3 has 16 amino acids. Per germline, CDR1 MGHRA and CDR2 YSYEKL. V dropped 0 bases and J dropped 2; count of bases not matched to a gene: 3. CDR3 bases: TGCGCCAGCAGCCAAGATCTAGCGGGCACCTACAATGAGCAGTTCTTC. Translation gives CASSQDLAGTYNEQFF.

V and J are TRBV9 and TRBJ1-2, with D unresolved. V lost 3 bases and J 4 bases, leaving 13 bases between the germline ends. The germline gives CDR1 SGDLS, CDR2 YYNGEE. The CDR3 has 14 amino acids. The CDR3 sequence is CASSGGPSGYGYTF. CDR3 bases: TGTGCCAGCAGCGGAGGTCCGTCGGGCTATGGCTACACCTTC.